This passage covers 19 T cell receptor beta chains from one sample sequenced in a study of PD-L1 blockade in urothelial cancer. Clones were read by immunoSEQ multiplex PCR, and TCRdb kept only the in-frame ones, dropping some. The table shows tens of thousands of clones, with 80% to 90% occurring only once. The source material was PBMCs, sampled around atezolizumab (anti-PD-L1) treatment. These TCRs come from a man aged 55 to 69 with urothelial cancer.

Here the CDR3 reads CATSRDLALAVSYEQYF. CDR3 coding DNA: TGTGCCACCAGCAGAGATCTCGCACTAGCGGTTTCCTACGAGCAGTACTTC. The J gene is TRBJ2-7, the V gene TRBV15; 8 bases match TRBD2. With 0 bases clipped from V and 1 base from J, the junction kept 8 bases outside the gene matches. Germline V gene data show CDR1 as LNHNV and CDR2 as YYDKDF (reference sequence). This CDR3 is built from 17 residues.

CDR3 in DNA: TGTGCCAGCAGTTTAACACCAGGGGTAACCTATGGCTACACCTTC. Translation: CASSLTPGVTYGYTF. The chain uses TRBV27 and TRBJ1-2, with a tentative D call TRBD1 (6 bases). Trimming stripped 2 bases from V and 4 bases from J, with 14 bases between. This CDR3 region has 15 residues. Germline assignment: CDR1 MNHEY and CDR2 SMNVEV (reference sequence).

This clone is a singleton in its sample. V gene TRBV6-6 combines with J gene TRBJ2-1; 8 nucleotides align to TRBD2. Trimming removed 4 bases from V and 4 bases from J; junction bases left unmatched: 9. The CDR3 loop spans 16 amino acids. Germline CDR1 MNHNY, CDR2 SVGAGI (reference sequence). CDR3 amino acids: CASSFKSSGVYNEQFF. The CDR3 DNA sequence: TGTGCCAGCAGTTTCAAGAGTAGCGGGGTATACAATGAGCAGTTCTTC.

V and J are TRBV7-2 and TRBJ1-2; D is possibly TRBD1 (5 bases). CDR1 is SGHTA and CDR2 is FQGNSA in the germline V gene. V was trimmed by 2 bases and J by 6 bases, leaving 10 bases between them. The CDR3 is made up of 13 amino acids. The DNA of the CDR3 is TGTGCCAGCAGCTTACAGGAGGGGAATGGCTACACCTTC. This codes for CASSLQEGNGYTF.

The V and J genes are TRBV13 and TRBJ2-7, with D maybe TRBD2 (7 bases). The V gene's germline CDR1 is PRHDT and CDR2 FYEKMQ (reference sequence). The V gene lost 6 bases and the J gene lost 4 bases, with 13 bases spanning the gap. This CDR3 spans 13 amino acids. The CDR3 region is CASSVGGVYEQYF. The CDR3 region has the DNA TGTGCCAGCAGTGTAGGGGGGGTGTACGAGCAGTACTTC.

The chain combines TRBV9 with TRBJ2-7; TRBD2 matches 11 bases. The J segment lost 5 bases and the V segment lost 0 bases, leaving 4 bases of the junction unmatched. The length of the CDR3 is 15 residues. CDR1 is SGDLS, CDR2 YYNGEE, per germline. In nucleotides, the CDR3 is TGTGCCAGCAGCGTAGGCACTAGCGGGAGCCACGAGCAGTACTTC. Its translation: CASSVGTSGSHEQYF.

The V call is TRBV28, the J call TRBJ2-3, with a possible D match to TRBD2 (7 bases). There are 13 residues in the CDR3. Between the trimmed V and J ends, which lost 8 bases and 5 bases, there was a span of 14 bases. In germline, CDR1 is MDHEN, CDR2 SYDVKM. CDR3 residues: CASERGGEDTQYF. In DNA, the CDR3 is TGTGCCAGCGAGAGGGGGGGTGAAGATACGCAGTATTTT.

There are a few counts of this clone. The CDR3 nucleotides read TGTGCCAGCAGTTCCCTCCATACGCAGTATTTT. Protein product: CASSSLHTQYF. This chain joins TRBV27 and TRBJ2-3, with no clear D. CDR3 size: 11 residues. With 4 bases removed from V and 7 bases from J, the gap between germline ends came to 6 bases. The germline V gene encodes CDR1 MNHEY and CDR2 SMNVEV (reference sequence).

This clone occurred once. The chain carries TRBV5-1 and TRBJ2-1, with 12 bases matching TRBD2. The CDR3 totals 15 residues. The V gene's germline CDR1 is SGHRS and CDR2 YFSETQ. Germline trimming cut 3 bases from V and 3 bases from J; bases unmatched to any gene: 1. The CDR3 loop is CASSSSGGDYNEQFF. CDR3 bases: TGCGCCAGCAGCTCTAGCGGGGGGGACTACAATGAGCAGTTCTTC.

This chain connects TRBV10-3 to TRBJ2-3; D is unclear. The V end lost 0 bases, the J end lost 6 bases, and 13 bases lay between the germline ends. The CDR3 runs 15 residues. Germline CDR1 ENHRY, CDR2 SYGVKD. The CDR3 here is CAISESGMTRDTQYF. The CDR3 region has the DNA TGTGCCATCAGTGAGTCTGGCATGACAAGGGATACGCAGTATTTT.

The chain carries TRBV28 and TRBJ1-2; D is possibly TRBD1 (6 bases). Germline CDR1 is MDHEN and CDR2 is SYDVKM. This CDR3 is built from 15 residues. Between the trimmed V and J ends, which lost 2 bases and 2 bases, there was a span of 12 bases. The CDR3 sequence is CASSLRTEGNYGYTF. CDR3 coding DNA: TGTGCCAGCAGTTTAAGGACAGAGGGCAACTATGGCTACACCTTC.

The chain is built from TRBV28 and TRBJ2-5; D unresolved. CDR3 length: 14 amino acids. V gave up 6 bases and J gave up 7 bases, with 18 bases separating them. Germline CDR1 is MDHEN and CDR2 is SYDVKM. CDR3 sequence: CASSQYDQQRTQYF. For the CDR3, the DNA is TGTGCCAGCAGCCAATATGACCAACAGAGGACCCAGTACTTC.

The CDR3 sequence is CASSPLAGATNQPQHF. The CDR3 DNA reads TGTGCCAGCAGTCCCCTAGCAGGGGCCACCAATCAGCCCCAGCATTTT. This chain joins TRBV28 and TRBJ1-5; a weak D match, TRBD1 (6 bases). This CDR3 contains 16 residues. Trimming shortened V by 5 bases and J by 3 bases, and 17 bases separated the two germline ends. In germline, CDR1 is MDHEN, CDR2 SYDVKM.

This clone has just a few counts. The chain recombines TRBV25-1 with TRBJ1-5; D gene uncertain. This CDR3 comprises 14 residues. Deletions cut 4 bases from V and 0 bases from J, with 7 bases between. Germline loops: CDR1 MGHDK, CDR2 SYGVNS. DNA of the CDR3: TGTGCCAGCAGTGGGAGGTATAGCAATCAGCCCCAGCATTTT. Its protein product is CASSGRYSNQPQHF.

This chain links TRBV18 with TRBJ2-1; no reliable D call. The CDR3 contains 14 residues. Trimming stripped 3 bases from V and 5 bases from J, with 11 bases between. In germline, CDR1 is KGHSH, CDR2 LQKENI. DNA of the CDR3: TGTGCCAGCTCACCTAAAGGCGGAAACAATGAGCAGTTCTTC. Protein product: CASSPKGGNNEQFF.

This clone was observed a single time. The V gene is TRBV27, the J gene TRBJ2-7; a possible D gene is TRBD2 (5 bases). From germline, CDR1 is MNHEY and CDR2 SMNVEV (reference sequence). Trimming took 3 bases from V and 1 from J, leaving 16 bases between them. The CDR3 runs to 16 residues. This CDR3 is CASSFSHIGSSYEQYF. CDR3 nucleotide sequence: TGTGCCAGCAGTTTTTCCCATATAGGGAGTTCCTACGAGCAGTACTTC.

The chain couples TRBV7-3 to TRBJ2-2; 8 bases agree with TRBD2. The V segment lost 4 bases and the J segment 2 bases; nucleotides outside the gene matches: 6. CDR3 length: 16 residues. Germline V lookup: CDR1 SGHTA, CDR2 FQGTGA. The CDR3 loop is CASSSRLAPNTGELFF. In nucleotides, the CDR3 is TGTGCCAGCAGCTCCCGACTAGCGCCCAACACCGGGGAGCTGTTTTTT.

The rearrangement uses TRBV9 and TRBJ2-6; 9 nucleotides line up with TRBD2. V trimming: 0 bases; J trimming: 2 bases; junction bases outside the gene matches: 6. CDR3 length: 18 residues. CDR1 SGDLS and CDR2 YYNGEE come from the germline V gene. The CDR3, as DNA: TGTGCCAGCAGCGTAGAGGCTAGCGGGAATACTGGGGCCAACGTCCTGACTTTC. Translated, it gives CASSVEASGNTGANVLTF.

V gene TRBV6-5 combines with J gene TRBJ2-1, with TRBD2 identical over 8 bases. The germline gives CDR1 MNHEY, CDR2 SVGAGI. The CDR3 is 16 residues long. V lost 0 bases to trimming and J lost 13 bases; unmatched junction nucleotides: 14. The CDR3: CASSYSGSAGDVTQFF. DNA of the CDR3: TGTGCCAGCAGTTACTCAGGGTCAGCGGGAGACGTAACTCAGTTCTTC.